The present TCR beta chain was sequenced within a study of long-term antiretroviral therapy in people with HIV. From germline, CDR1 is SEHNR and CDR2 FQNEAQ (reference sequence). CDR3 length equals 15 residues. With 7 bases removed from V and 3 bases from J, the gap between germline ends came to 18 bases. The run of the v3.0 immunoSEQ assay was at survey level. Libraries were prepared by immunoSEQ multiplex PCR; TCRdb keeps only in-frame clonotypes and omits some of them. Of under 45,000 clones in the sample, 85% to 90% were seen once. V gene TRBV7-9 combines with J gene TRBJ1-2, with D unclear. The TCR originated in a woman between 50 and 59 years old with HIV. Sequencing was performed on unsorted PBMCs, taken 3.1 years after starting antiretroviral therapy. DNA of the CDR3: TGTGCCAGCACGCATTTGACCAGCATTTACTATGGCTACACCTTC. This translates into CASTHLTSIYYGYTF.